The 11 T cell receptor beta chains in this list originate from one sample, sequenced in a study of control samples from healthy donors and cancer patients. Some clones are missing from TCRdb's copy, which holds only in-frame ones; the method was immunoSEQ multiplex PCR. Counted here are some 140,000 clones, around 94% occurring once; the ten biggest clones make up 13% to 15%. Source material: PBMCs. Source of these receptors: a man aged 55 to 69 with colorectal cancer.

This chain uses TRBV5-4 with TRBJ1-5; a weak D match, TRBD1 (5 bases). The CDR3 length is 15 residues. CDR1 SGHNT and CDR2 YYREEE come from the germline V gene (reference sequence). Between the trimmed V and J ends, which lost 4 bases and 2 bases, there was a span of 13 bases. The CDR3 is CASSRNGGGNQPQHF. The CDR3, as DNA: TGTGCCAGCAGCCGAAATGGGGGGGGCAATCAGCCCCAGCATTTT. Variable domain in full (rest from reference TRBV5-4 and TRBJ1-5): ETGVTQSPTHLIKTRGQQVTLRCSSQSGHNTVSWYQQALGQGPQFIFQYYREEENGRGNFPPRFSGLQFPNYSSELNVNALELDDSALYLCASSRNGGGNQPQHFGDGTRLSIL.

The V and J genes are TRBV6-6 and TRBJ1-2; TRBD1 matches at 7 bases. With V trimmed by 6 bases and J by 6 bases, 7 bases remained unmatched. Germline-derived CDR1 and CDR2 are MNHNY and SVGAGI (reference sequence). This CDR3 has 13 residues. The CDR3 DNA reads as TGTGCCAGCAGGCAGGGGGGTCTCGATGGCTACACCTTC. Amino acid sequence: CASRQGGLDGYTF.

V gene TRBV25-1 combines with J gene TRBJ2-2, with 8 nucleotides matching TRBD2. Germline trimming cut 5 bases from V and 5 bases from J; bases unmatched to any gene: 16. The germline V gene encodes CDR1 MGHDK and CDR2 SYGVNS. The CDR3 totals 18 residues. The CDR3 protein is CASSPAPGGSSRTGELFF. The CDR3 region has the DNA TGTGCCAGCAGTCCTGCCCCGGGGGGGAGTTCGCGAACCGGGGAGCTGTTTTTT. The full variable domain, with the rest looked up from reference TRBV25-1 and TRBJ2-2, is EADIYQTPRYLVIGTGKKITLECSQTMGHDKMYWYQQDPGMELHLIHYSYGVNSTEKGDLSSESTVSRIRTEHFPLTLESARPSHTSQYLCASSPAPGGSSRTGELFFGEGSRLTVL.

V gene TRBV4-1 combines with J gene TRBJ2-7; D is perhaps TRBD1 or TRBD2 (5 bases each). The CDR3 is 13 residues long. Trimming took off 3 bases at V and 1 base at J, with 7 bases between the two ends. CDR1 and CDR2 from the germline V gene are MGHRA and YSYEKL. CDR3: CASSQGPSYEQYF. The CDR3 coding sequence is TGCGCCAGCAGCCAGGGACCTTCCTACGAGCAGTACTTC.

The rearrangement links TRBV3-1 (or the pseudogene TRBV3-2) to TRBJ1-4; 7 bases are a match to TRBD1. The germline V gene encodes CDR1 LGHDT and CDR2 YNNKEL (reference sequence). Trimming removed 3 bases from V and 4 bases from J; junction bases left unmatched: 5. The CDR3 is made up of 15 amino acids. This CDR3 reads CASSQTRDSNEKLFF. The CDR3 region has the DNA TGTGCCAGCAGCCAGACCCGGGACAGTAATGAAAAACTGTTTTTT.

The chain combines TRBV5-4 with TRBJ1-2, with unresolved D. This CDR3 has 16 residues. V lost 2 bases to trimming and J lost 1 base, with 15 bases between them. CDR1 SGHNT and CDR2 YYREEE come from the germline V gene (reference sequence). The DNA for the CDR3 is TGTGCCAGCAGCTTCCGGAAGCAGTACTTTAACTATGGCTACACCTTC. It yields the protein CASSFRKQYFNYGYTF.

This clone is a singleton in its sample. The gene calls are TRBV11-2 and TRBJ2-7, with TRBD1 matching over 7 bases. With 5 bases clipped from V and 3 bases from J, the junction kept 4 bases outside the gene matches. This CDR3 contains 13 residues. Germline V gives CDR1 SGHAT, CDR2 FQNNGV. The CDR3 bases are TGTGCCAGCAGCCTTGGGACAGACTACGAGCAGTACTTC. It specifies CASSLGTDYEQYF.

The J gene is TRBJ1-5, the V gene TRBV7-9; no reliable D call. The length of the CDR3 is 14 residues. Germline assignment: CDR1 SEHNR and CDR2 FQNEAQ (reference sequence). The V gene lost 5 bases and the J gene lost 0 bases, with 8 bases spanning the gap. In DNA form, the CDR3 reads TGTGCCAGCAGCCCTGACATTAGCAATCAGCCCCAGCATTTT. Translating it yields CASSPDISNQPQHF.

This chain links TRBV7-9 with TRBJ2-7, with D possibly matching TRBD1 (6 bases). Looked up from germline, CDR1 is SEHNR and CDR2 is FQNEAQ (reference sequence). The CDR3 sequence is 14 residues long. V lost 3 bases and J 3 bases, leaving 12 bases between the germline ends. CDR3 DNA: TGTGCCAGCAGCTTGTCAGGGGAAGGCTACGAGCAGTACTTC. This encodes CASSLSGEGYEQYF.

CDR3 DNA: TGTGCCAGCAGCAAAGACAGCTATAGCAATCAGCCCCAGCATTTT. It specifies CASSKDSYSNQPQHF. V and J are TRBV21-1 and TRBJ1-5; no DNA check was done on the table's D call, TRBD1. TRBV21-1 is designated a pseudogene. CDR3 length: 15 residues.

The CDR3 DNA sequence: TGTGCCACCAGTGATACGGACAGGAACACTGAAGCTTTCTTT. Translated: CATSDTDRNTEAFF. The gene calls are TRBV24-1 and TRBJ1-1; D is possibly TRBD1 (6 bases). CDR1 is KGHDR and CDR2 is SFDVKD in the germline V gene. This CDR3 is 14 amino acids long. Trimming took 3 bases from V and 1 from J, leaving 8 bases between them.